The 2 T cell receptor beta chains listed next were all sequenced from one sample in a study of T cells in narcolepsy. Repertoires were generated with immunoSEQ multiplex PCR, while TCRdb's copy carries only in-frame clones and drops some. This table holds around 30,000 clones, approximately 80% found once. The source material was CD45RA- memory CD4+ T cells from PBMCs. These receptors originate from a human donor with narcolepsy.

The chain has TRBV4-2 and TRBJ2-5; a weak D match, TRBD2 (5 bases). Germline V gene data show CDR1 as LGHNA and CDR2 as YNFKEQ. This CDR3 has 17 amino acids. Trimming stripped 4 bases from V and 0 bases from J, with 18 bases between. The CDR3 DNA follows: TGTGCCAGCAGCCCTGAGCCCGCGGGCGGGTACCAAGAGACCCAGTACTTC. It specifies CASSPEPAGGYQETQYF.

The genes are TRBV4-3 and TRBJ2-2; no firm D call. The germline V and J ends were trimmed by 0 bases and 7 bases, with 12 bases remaining between them. Germline V gene data show CDR1 as LGHNA and CDR2 as YSLEER. The CDR3 totals 15 residues. This CDR3 reads CASSQEMGLGGELFF. The DNA for the CDR3 is TGCGCCAGCAGCCAAGAAATGGGTTTGGGCGGGGAGCTGTTTTTT.